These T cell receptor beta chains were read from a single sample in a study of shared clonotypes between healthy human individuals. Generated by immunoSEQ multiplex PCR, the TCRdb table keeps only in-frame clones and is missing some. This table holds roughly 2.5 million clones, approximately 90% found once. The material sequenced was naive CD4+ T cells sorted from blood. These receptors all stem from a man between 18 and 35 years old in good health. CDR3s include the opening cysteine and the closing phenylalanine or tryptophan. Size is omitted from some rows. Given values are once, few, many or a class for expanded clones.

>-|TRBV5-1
CASSLPGIRWQETQYF
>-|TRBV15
CATSEGQGSYNEQFF
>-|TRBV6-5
CASRSGAGGPGEQYF
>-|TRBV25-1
CASSDPNFPDTQYF
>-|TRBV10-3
CAISEVLKSNEQFF
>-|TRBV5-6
CASTIYPNNSPLHF
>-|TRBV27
CASSLSGGHGYTF
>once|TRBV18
CASSPGTGSNSYEQYF
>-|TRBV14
CASSRTGLEKLFF
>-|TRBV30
CAWTGGGALRDTQYF
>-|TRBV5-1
CASSPGLAGRTDTQYF
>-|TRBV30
CAWRPSSYNEQFF
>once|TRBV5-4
CASSLGTGGDTQYF